One T cell receptor (beta chain) is described in this entry. A few counts support this clone. What this receptor recognizes is not known. Base qualities are not recorded, but no much larger clone differs from it by a single base. Trimming costs V 5 bases and J 0 bases, and their ends lie 14 bases apart. From the germline V gene, CDR1 is MGHDK and CDR2 is SYGVNS. From the cysteine through the phenylalanine, the CDR3 covers 15 amino acids. Of all the DNA, just the CDR3 is kept, 45 bases in frame from base 1. This sample was taken from a study of cytomegalovirus exposure and HLA in healthy donors (dated by TCRdb to 2017 to 2019). Describing the broader study: An earlier analysis of about 560 of the donors reported approximately 260 Gb of sequence data and around 110 million unique TCR beta sequences obtained from about 180 million T cells. In a later genetic analysis, genome-wide SNP genotypes for about 55% of the roughly 700 donors were used, and that subset was treated as a discovery cohort. To decide whether each TCR beta V gene segment behaved as functional or pseudogenic, an earlier analysis of some 540 of the donors relied on high-throughput TCR beta sequencing. The study aimed to test whether signatures of past pathogen exposure could be identified by cataloging public T cell receptors. High-throughput TCR immunosequencing, statistical association of individual TCRs with disease status, and machine learning were combined to predict cytomegalovirus infection status. All discovery cohort repertoires had been generated using a single sequencing platform. The number of donors typed differed by locus, with about 629-640 for A, B, C, DRB1 and DQB1, about 500 for DQA1, 600 to 610 for DPA1, and some 450 for DPB1. Of the roughly 390 genotyped donors, over 65% fell in the genetic ancestry cluster associated with self-reported Caucasian donors. The later analysis used no new phenotypic data to find candidate immune exposures, relying instead on TCR beta sequences and their occurrence across donors. Besides the first cohort of roughly 640 subjects, a separate validation cohort made up of some 110 different subjects was used. Using immunosequencing, the study profiled T cell repertoires from about 620 subjects and related those repertoires to cytomegalovirus serostatus. HLA typing included class I and class II loci at four-digit resolution. Around 320 gigabases of sequencing data and 80 million or so unique TCR sequences were included in an early release covering under 650 HLA-typed donors. Among about 370 genotyped donors of the cohort, an average of around 250,000 unique TCR beta nucleotide sequences was sequenced per donor, of which approximately 18% were non-productive. Alongside the repertoire data, information on donor age, sex, ethnicity and CMV serostatus was compiled. In a later analysis, previously published TCR beta repertoires from about 670 donors were re-analyzed and high-resolution HLA genotyping was added so that TCR occurrence patterns could be studied. Roughly five DR-DQ haplotypes were handled as single units for association and clustering, since linkage in the cohort was strong. General findings and caveats noted by the study authors: This cohort had only TCR beta chains sequenced, and the lack of alpha or paired-chain data limited which features could be detected. In a later analysis, some 18,000 TCR beta sequences were associated with specific HLA alleles at a false discovery rate of 0.05. The presence/absence analyses assumed that sequencing depth was roughly uniform across donors, and that assumption may not be true. Most TCR sequences were observed very rarely across donors, whereas some public TCRs were present in many individuals. The classifier was reported to diagnose cytomegalovirus status with high specificity and sensitivity in both the original and validation cohorts. The authors suggested that the approach could potentially be extended to other disease states and immunological phenotypes. Broadly in line with IMGT annotations, most TCR beta V segments showed up in productive rearrangements about 87% or about 30% of the time in an earlier analysis of 450 to 600 of the donors. Because HLA typing was missing for some donors at each locus, association tests included only the typed subset. Some IMGT-functional V segments, including TRBV6-2 and TRBV6-3, could not be distinguished by the 87-base-pair reads and were therefore excluded. A further reported finding was that TCR beta sequences accurately predicted the HLA-A and HLA-B alleles for most subjects in the first cohort. Immune exposure information for the cohort was limited to CMV serostatus. Correlated functional status among segregating V segments might be attributable to linkage disequilibrium, but an unknown experimental factor could not be ruled out. According to a later genetic analysis, donors in an Asian-associated ancestry cluster had fewer N-insertions in productive TCRs than the approximately 700-donor mean. Several of the top co-occurrence clusters appeared to be linked to parvovirus B19, influenza, CMV and Epstein-Barr virus, according to a later analysis. According to a later analysis, TCR association rates differed among HLA loci, with DRB1 alleles showing the most associated TCRs and HLA-C alleles showing the fewest. A total of fewer than 200 TCR beta chains were listed by the study as associated with cytomegalovirus. A group of highly shared sequence variants was considered likely to be a technical artifact of the sequencing pipeline. A later analysis found that most CMV-associated TCR beta chains appeared HLA-restricted, with HLA associations seemingly driven largely by CMV exposure. A few of the identified cytomegalovirus-associated TCR beta chains were confirmed in vitro to be specific for cytomegalovirus antigens. A later analysis found that HLA-associated TCR beta chains were more clonally expanded and had lower generation probabilities than equally common non-associated chains. About 15 rarely observed V segments, including chromosome 9 orphons, were excluded from the earlier analysis of about 500 of the donors because counts were too low. V-gene and J-gene trimming of TCR beta chains was associated with a missense DCLRE1C variant in a later genetic analysis, and the association was replicated in an independent cohort. Strong co-occurrence of HLA alleles, especially DR and DQ, made assigning TCR associations to individual alleles difficult.

Libraries were built with the immunoSEQ multiplex PCR assay. For the multiplex PCR, a mixture combining 60 forward primers for TCR Vbeta segments and 13 reverse primers for TCR Jbeta segments was used. The CDR3 region of rearranged TCR beta genes was amplified from genomic DNA with a multiplex PCR assay. The amplified TCR beta libraries were sequenced on the Illumina HiSeq System as 87-base-pair reads. Turning to the authors' computational methods: In a later analysis, tens of millions of unique TCR beta chains were counted across the approximately 620 repertoires, and roughly 11 million of these chains were shared by at least two donors. A nearest-neighbor algorithm error-corrected the raw reads and collapsed the reads into unique sequences, merging closely related sequences to remove PCR and sequencing errors. V, D and J gene segments were assigned by aligning CDR3 sequences to IMGT reference sequences. For a sequence to be retained, a match of at least six nucleotides to both a V gene segment and a J gene segment was required. Rearrangements were called productive when the CDR3 lacked stop codons and stayed in frame with V and J; all others were non-productive. Following IMGT convention, CDR3 was defined as the stretch from the second conserved V-encoded cysteine up to the conserved J-encoded phenylalanine. Sequences without an unambiguous match to a single V gene segment were excluded from the earlier analysis of 587 of the donors. In an earlier analysis of approximately 550 of the donors, V segments were called functional above 56.7% productive rearrangements and were called segregating when the between-donor standard deviation exceeded 5%. A statistical classification framework was developed to diagnose cytomegalovirus status using the catalog of TCR beta chain sequences. In a later analysis, TCR nucleotide sequences were compared against IMGT/GENE-DB human TR gene sequences so that V and J genes could be assigned. The TCRdist pipeline was used in a later analysis to assign CDR3 sequences and most-parsimonious VDJ recombination scenarios. In a later analysis, each TCR beta chain was defined by its CDR3 amino acid sequence together with its V-gene family, and reads lacking a unique V-gene family were excluded. As a way to deal with suspected cross-contamination and a sequencing artifact, a later analysis dropped 450 to 600 nucleotide sequences that were highly shared and had low generation probability. In a later analysis, a clonal expansion index for each public chain was calculated from normalized within-repertoire ranks of inferred template counts. In a later analysis, generation probabilities were computed with a VDJ recombination model fitted to out-of-frame rearrangements, and the resulting probabilities were checked against IGoR. A later analysis scored TCR-TCR, TCR-HLA and TCR-CMV co-occurrence with hypergeometric tests, applying a repertoire-size bias correction to TCR pairs. A later analysis estimated false discovery rates by permuting HLA or CMV assignments 20 times. In a later analysis, co-occurring TCRs were grouped using DBSCAN, and TCRdist sequence similarity was added for clustering within HLA-allele-positive subsets. Repertoires with fewer than 30,000 or more than 120,000 public chains, plus five repertoires with anomalous nucleotide sharing, were excluded from co-occurrence clustering. Here the immuneACCESS table is served through TCRdb, limited to in-frame sequences with V and J called. Missing clones are a known gap in these copies; in checked studies unresolved V genes cover under half, and the rest lacks a known reason. That table is the source of V, J and clone size, and D and trimming were worked out from the DNA. The sample includes under 200,000 clones, with 65% to 85% observed a single time. Clones ranked in the top ten supply 1.5% to 2% of the sample.

The cohort comprised fewer than 750 healthy bone marrow donors. At the time of sampling, all cohort members were nominally healthy, though unrecorded immune exposures were likely present. The donor tested CMV seropositive and was one of the 289 seropositive cohort members. Each donor provided a peripheral blood sample, and peripheral blood mononuclear cells were used for TCR beta sequencing. The Qiagen DNeasy Blood Extraction Kit was used to extract genomic DNA from the blood cell samples. The receptor comes from a man aged 35 to 55 in good health and CMV-seropositive. The specimen sequenced was PBMCs. In this chain, TRBV25-1 is recombined with TRBJ2-7; TRBD2 might be the D gene, on 5 matching bases. The CDR3 protein is CASSPRVADSYEQYF. The nucleotide sequence reads as follows: TGTGCCAGCAGTCCGCGGGTAGCTGACTCCTACGAGCAGTACTTC.